This T cell receptor (beta chain) was recovered during a study of blood T cells in healthy people across ages. CDR3 size: 16 residues. Germline V gene lookup returns CDR1 MNHEY and CDR2 SVGAGI. V lost 5 bases, J lost 3 bases, and 9 bases stayed unmatched. Combining a sample-barcoded 5' primer with a J-beta primer mix, a second PCR ran for 7 to 11 cycles. Each cDNA molecule, via a template-switch adaptor with 12 random nucleotides, was tagged. TCRdb reprocessed the 5' RACE reads via MiXCR and lists one record per CDR3 protein. Of some 1.8 million distinct CDR3 sequences detected, 35% to 50% appear once; the ten largest clones hold about 21%.

The sequenced sample consisted of blood. This sequence originates from a human donor in good health. The J gene is TRBJ1-2, the V gene TRBV6-5, with 10 bases aligning to TRBD1. CDR3 protein: CASSRTRQGADYGYTF. The CDR3 DNA reads as TGTGCCAGCAGTCGAACCCGACAGGGGGCAGACTATGGCTACACCTTC.